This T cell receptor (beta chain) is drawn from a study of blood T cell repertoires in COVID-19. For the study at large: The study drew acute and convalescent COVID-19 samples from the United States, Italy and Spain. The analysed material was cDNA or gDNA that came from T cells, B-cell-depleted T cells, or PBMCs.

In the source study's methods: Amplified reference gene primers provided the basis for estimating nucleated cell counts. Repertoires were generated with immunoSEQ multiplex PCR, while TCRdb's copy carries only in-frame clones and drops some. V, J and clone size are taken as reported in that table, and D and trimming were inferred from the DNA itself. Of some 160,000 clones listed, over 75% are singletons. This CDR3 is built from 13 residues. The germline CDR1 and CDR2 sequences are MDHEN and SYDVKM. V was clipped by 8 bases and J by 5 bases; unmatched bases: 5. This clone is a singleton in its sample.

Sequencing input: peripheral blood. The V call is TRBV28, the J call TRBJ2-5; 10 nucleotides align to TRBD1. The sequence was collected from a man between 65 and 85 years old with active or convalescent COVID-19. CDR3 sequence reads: CASGQGGRETQYF. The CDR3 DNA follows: TGTGCCAGCGGACAGGGGGGTCGGGAGACCCAGTACTTC. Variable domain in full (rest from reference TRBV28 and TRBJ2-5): DVKVTQSSRYLVKRTGEKVFLECVQDMDHENMFWYRQDPGLGLRLIYFSYDVKMKEKGDIPEGYSVSREKKERFSLILESASTNQTSMYLCASGQGGRETQYFGPGTRLLVL.